Each of the 21 T cell receptor beta chains below was sequenced from the same sample in a study of Tregs in tolerant kidney transplant recipients. The nonmyeloablative bone marrow transplants came from related graft donors, with transient mixed chimerism. Assay: immunoSEQ multiplex PCR; the TCRdb copy retains only in-frame clones and omits some. Here the sample spans some 50,000 clones, about 92% being singletons. The sample in question was CD8+ T cells from blood (PBMCs), obtained 12 months after the transplant. The receptors shown here come from a human patient who received a combined kidney and bone marrow transplant. The graft donor may be the source of some T cells.

V usage is TRBV7-8 and J usage is TRBJ2-6; 12 bases align to TRBD1. CDR3 length: 17 residues. V trimming: 5 bases; J trimming: 2 bases; junction bases outside the gene matches: 4. Germline V gene data show CDR1 as SGHVS and CDR2 as FQNEAQ. The CDR3 spells CASSQWDRGPGANVLTF. The CDR3 nucleotides read TGTGCCAGCAGCCAATGGGACAGGGGGCCTGGGGCCAACGTCCTGACTTTC.

This clone was picked up one time. The chain recombines TRBV27 with TRBJ2-7; a weak D match, TRBD2 (6 bases). The CDR3 has 14 amino acids. The germline CDR1 and CDR2 sequences are MNHEY and SMNVEV (reference sequence). V lost 7 bases and J 2 bases, leaving 15 bases between the germline ends. CDR3 nucleotide sequence: TGTGCCAGCAACTCTGGAGGGCCCACCTACGAGCAGTACTTC. Its protein is CASNSGGPTYEQYF.

The V and J genes are TRBV28 and TRBJ1-5; weak D call: TRBD1 (6 bases). CDR1 is MDHEN and CDR2 is SYDVKM in the germline V gene. With 6 bases removed from V and 6 bases from J, the gap between germline ends came to 18 bases. There are 15 residues in the CDR3. CDR3 DNA sequence: TGTGCCAGCAGACTTCCCGTAGGGGGGGTTCAGCCCCAGCATTTT. Residues: CASRLPVGGVQPQHF.

The J gene is TRBJ1-4, the V gene TRBV7-2; no firm D call. Germline V lookup: CDR1 SGHTA, CDR2 FQGNSA. The CDR3 has 17 residues. V was trimmed by 5 bases and J by 1 base, leaving 17 bases between them. DNA for the CDR3: TGTGCCAGCAGCGCCTCCCGTCGGGGTCTAACTAATGAAAAACTGTTTTTT. This translates into CASSASRRGLTNEKLFF.

The sample holds one count of this clone. The gene calls are TRBV7-9 and TRBJ1-5; tentative D call: TRBD1 (5 bases). From germline, CDR1 is SEHNR and CDR2 FQNEAQ (reference sequence). With 5 bases removed from V and 11 bases from J, the gap between germline ends came to 16 bases. This CDR3 contains 13 residues. This CDR3 reads CASSPPGTTAQHF. In DNA form, the CDR3 reads TGTGCCAGCAGCCCACCCGGGACTACGGCCCAGCATTTT.

The chain uses TRBV20-1 and TRBJ2-1; D is possibly TRBD2 (7 bases). This CDR3 contains 10 residues. CDR1 is DFQATT, CDR2 SNEGSKA, per germline (reference sequence). CDR3 amino acids: CRGGANEQFF. The CDR3 DNA follows: TGCAGGGGGGGGGCCAATGAGCAGTTCTTC.

The V gene is TRBV4-2, the J gene TRBJ2-3, with D perhaps TRBD1 (5 bases). The CDR3 is 16 residues long. Trimming took 1 base from V and 5 from J, leaving 16 bases between them. From germline, CDR1 is LGHNA and CDR2 YNFKEQ. The DNA for the CDR3 is TGTGCCAGCAGCCAAGTTCTGGGCAGGGTGGGAGATACGCAGTATTTT. This gives the protein CASSQVLGRVGDTQYF.

The genes are TRBV18 and TRBJ2-7; TRBD1 is a possible D gene (5 bases). Germline V gene data show CDR1 as KGHSH and CDR2 as LQKENI. The CDR3 loop spans 13 amino acids. V was trimmed by 6 bases and J by 5 bases, leaving 14 bases between them. For the CDR3, the DNA is TGTGCCAGCTCGCAAACTCCAGGGCACGAGCAGTACTTC. It specifies CASSQTPGHEQYF.

Concerning this clone: This specimen includes other DNA sequences encoding the same CDR3. The rearrangement links TRBV5-1 to TRBJ2-1, with 10 nucleotides matching TRBD2. CDR1 and CDR2 from the germline V gene are SGHRS and YFSETQ. V lost 4 bases and J lost 2; bases outside the gene matches: 6. This CDR3 region has 16 residues. This chain's CDR3 is CASSPGLAGAYNEQFF. CDR3 coding DNA: TGCGCCAGCAGCCCAGGGCTAGCGGGGGCCTACAATGAGCAGTTCTTC.

The chain combines TRBV7-7 with TRBJ2-3; TRBD2 is a possible D gene (5 bases). Trimming left V 5 bases short and J 8 bases short, with 11 bases between. The V gene's germline CDR1 is SSHAT and CDR2 FNYEAQ (reference sequence). The CDR3 spans 12 residues. The CDR3 nucleotides read TGTGCCAGCAGCGCAGCTGGAGGTACGCAGTATTTT. This gives the protein CASSAAGGTQYF.

The chain has TRBV5-1 and TRBJ2-1; D call uncertain. Trimming left V 2 bases short and J 7 bases short, with 7 bases between. Germline-derived CDR1 and CDR2 are SGHRS and YFSETQ. This CDR3 contains 12 residues. This chain's CDR3 is CASSFDLNEQFF. The CDR3 coding sequence is TGCGCCAGCAGCTTTGACTTGAATGAGCAGTTCTTC.

The chain is built from TRBV4-1 and TRBJ1-4, with D perhaps matching TRBD1 (5 bases). V lost 3 bases and J 4 bases, leaving 12 bases between the germline ends. CDR3 length equals 15 residues. Per the germline V gene, CDR1 is MGHRA and CDR2 is YSYEKL. The CDR3 is CASSQLTVYNEKLFF. CDR3 coding DNA: TGCGCCAGCAGCCAGCTGACAGTCTATAATGAAAAACTGTTTTTT.

V is TRBV7-9 and J is TRBJ1-2; 12 bases match TRBD1. Germline CDR1 SEHNR, CDR2 FQNEAQ (reference sequence). J lost 3 bases, V lost 7 bases, and 9 bases had no gene match. This CDR3 contains 16 residues. CDR3 loop: CASTTSGTGGYYGYTF. CDR3 sequence (DNA): TGTGCCAGCACAACGTCCGGGACAGGGGGCTACTATGGCTACACCTTC.

This clone occurred a few times. CDR3 in DNA: TGTGCCAGCAGCCAGGGAGTGGGGACCGGGGAGCTGTTTTTT. Its translation is CASSQGVGTGELFF. The rearrangement links TRBV16 to TRBJ2-2; possible D gene TRBD2, 5 bases. The CDR3 is made up of 14 amino acids. V lost 3 bases and J 5 bases, leaving 10 bases between the germline ends. CDR1 KGHSY and CDR2 FQNENV come from the germline V gene.

This clone was seen a few times. The rearrangement joins TRBV15 to TRBJ2-4; D is possibly TRBD2 (5 bases). The CDR3 has 15 residues. The V gene's germline CDR1 is LNHNV and CDR2 YYDKDF (reference sequence). The V and J ends lost 0 bases and 6 bases respectively, with 12 bases between them. The CDR3 protein is CATSREPEVGNIQYF. In nucleotides, the CDR3 is TGTGCCACCAGCAGAGAACCGGAGGTCGGAAACATTCAGTACTTC.

This clone was counted only a few times. CDR3 in amino acids: CASSRRDGYTF. The CDR3 bases are TGTGCCAGCAGTCGGAGGGATGGCTACACCTTC. The J gene is TRBJ1-2, the V gene TRBV21-1. TRBV21-1 corresponds to a pseudogene. This CDR3 comprises 11 residues.

DNA for the CDR3: TGCGCCAGCAGCCCTGGACAGGGAAGTTTTCACTATGGCTACACCTTC. This translates into CASSPGQGSFHYGYTF. The chain combines TRBV4-3 with TRBJ1-2; 8 nucleotides align to TRBD1. The CDR3 contains 16 residues. CDR1 is LGHNA and CDR2 is YSLEER in the germline V gene. Trimming removed 4 bases from V and 3 bases from J; junction bases left unmatched: 10.

The sample holds one count of this clone. The V and J genes are TRBV5-1 and TRBJ2-3; TRBD2 matches 8 bases. This CDR3 has 15 residues. V lost 4 bases to trimming and J lost 4 bases; unmatched junction nucleotides: 8. Germline assignment: CDR1 SGHRS and CDR2 YFSETQ. The CDR3 loop is CASSPEREYPDTQYF. DNA for the CDR3: TGCGCCAGCAGCCCTGAGCGGGAGTACCCAGATACGCAGTATTTT. Variable domain in full (rest from reference TRBV5-1 and TRBJ2-3): KAGVTQTPRYLIKTRGQQVTLSCSPISGHRSVSWYQQTPGQGLQFLFEYFSETQRNKGNFPGRFSGRQFSNSRSEMNVSTLELGDSALYLCASSPEREYPDTQYFGPGTRLTVL.

The rearrangement links TRBV11-2 to TRBJ2-5, with a possible D match to TRBD2 (5 bases). Germline V gives CDR1 SGHAT, CDR2 FQNNGV. V was clipped by 8 bases and J by 5 bases, with 18 bases between them. The CDR3 length is 14 residues. The CDR3 nucleotides read TGTGCCAGCGCAATGTTGGGCACGGGGGAGACCCAGTACTTC. Its protein product is CASAMLGTGETQYF.

The chain employs TRBV7-8 and TRBJ2-7, with 14 positions matching TRBD2. The CDR3 length is 20 residues. Germline V lookup: CDR1 SGHVS, CDR2 FQNEAQ. Trimming at V came to 1 base and at J to 2 bases, leaving 13 bases not matched to a gene. CDR3 sequence: CASSLGLAGGRGVLTYEQYF. The CDR3 nucleotides are TGTGCCAGCAGCTTAGGACTAGCGGGGGGGCGGGGCGTGTTAACCTACGAGCAGTACTTC.

Turning to this clone: Different DNA sequences within this sample yield the same CDR3. V gene TRBV4-1 combines with J gene TRBJ1-6; 8 bases are a match to TRBD1. The CDR3 consists of 16 residues. With V trimmed by 5 bases and J by 7 bases, 10 bases remained unmatched. The germline V gene has CDR1 MGHRA and CDR2 YSYEKL. In DNA, the CDR3 is TGCGCCAGCAGCATTCCTCGACAGGGGACCAATTCACCCCTCCACTTT. Residues: CASSIPRQGTNSPLHF.